This T cell receptor (beta chain) was profiled in a study of blood T cell repertoires in COVID-19. Study-wide context: Donors in the United States, Italy and Spain gave samples during acute or convalescent COVID-19.

This CDR3 is 15 amino acids long. The V gene end was trimmed by 5 bases and the J gene end by 7 bases; junction bases not matched to a gene: 5. Germline V gives CDR1 SGHAT, CDR2 FQDESV (reference sequence). Profiling relied on immunoSEQ multiplex PCR, and the TCRdb table lists in-frame clones only, not all of them. The sample records about 80,000 clones, roughly 85% being singletons. The TCR sequence derives from a woman between 65 and 79 years old with acute or convalescent COVID-19. The J gene is TRBJ2-1, the V gene TRBV11-1; 13 bases match TRBD2. Sequencing was done on a sample of peripheral blood. DNA for the CDR3: TGTGCCAGCAGCGCCGGACTAGCGGGGGCGAATGAGCAGTTCTTC. Residues: CASSAGLAGANEQFF.